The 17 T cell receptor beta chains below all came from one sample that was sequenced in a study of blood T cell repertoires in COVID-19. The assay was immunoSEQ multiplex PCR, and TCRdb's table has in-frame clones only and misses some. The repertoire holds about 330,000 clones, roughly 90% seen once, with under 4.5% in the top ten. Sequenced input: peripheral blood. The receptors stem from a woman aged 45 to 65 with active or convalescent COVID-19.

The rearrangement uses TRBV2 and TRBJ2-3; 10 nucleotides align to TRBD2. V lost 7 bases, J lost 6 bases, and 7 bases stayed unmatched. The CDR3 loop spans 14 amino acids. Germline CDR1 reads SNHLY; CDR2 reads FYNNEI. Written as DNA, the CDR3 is TGTGCCAGCATCCTAGCGGGAGCGGAGGATACGCAGTATTTT. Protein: CASILAGAEDTQYF.

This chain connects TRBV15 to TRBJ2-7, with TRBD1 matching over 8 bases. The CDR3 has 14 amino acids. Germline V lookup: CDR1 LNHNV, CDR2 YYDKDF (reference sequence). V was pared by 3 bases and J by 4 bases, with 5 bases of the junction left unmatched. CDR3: CATSRDRAEYEQYF. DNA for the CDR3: TGTGCCACCAGCAGGGACAGGGCGGAATACGAGCAGTACTTC.

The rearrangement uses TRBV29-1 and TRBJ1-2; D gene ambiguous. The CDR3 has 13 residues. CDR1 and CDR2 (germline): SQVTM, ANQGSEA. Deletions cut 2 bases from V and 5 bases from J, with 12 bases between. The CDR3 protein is CSVERGFGYGYTF. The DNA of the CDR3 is TGCAGCGTTGAACGGGGATTTGGGTATGGCTACACCTTC.

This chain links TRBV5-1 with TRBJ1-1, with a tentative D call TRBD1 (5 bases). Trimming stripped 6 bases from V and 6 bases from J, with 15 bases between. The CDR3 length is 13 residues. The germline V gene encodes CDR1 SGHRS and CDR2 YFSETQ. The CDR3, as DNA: TGCGCCAGCATGCGACCGGGGGATCCTGAAGCTTTCTTT. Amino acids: CASMRPGDPEAFF.

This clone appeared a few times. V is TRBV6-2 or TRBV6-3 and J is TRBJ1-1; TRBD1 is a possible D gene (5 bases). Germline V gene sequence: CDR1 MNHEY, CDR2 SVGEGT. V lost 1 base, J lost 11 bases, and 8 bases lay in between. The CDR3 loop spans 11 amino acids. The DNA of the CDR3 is TGTGCCAGCAGTTACTTGGAGGGGGCTTTCTTT. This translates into CASSYLEGAFF.

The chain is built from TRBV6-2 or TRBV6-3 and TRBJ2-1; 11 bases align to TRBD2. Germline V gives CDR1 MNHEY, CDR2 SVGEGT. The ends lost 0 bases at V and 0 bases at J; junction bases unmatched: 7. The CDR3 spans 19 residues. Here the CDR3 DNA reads TGTGCCAGCAGTTACTCTAGCGGGAGGGCCCTGAGCTCCTACAATGAGCAGTTCTTC. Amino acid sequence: CASSYSSGRALSSYNEQFF.

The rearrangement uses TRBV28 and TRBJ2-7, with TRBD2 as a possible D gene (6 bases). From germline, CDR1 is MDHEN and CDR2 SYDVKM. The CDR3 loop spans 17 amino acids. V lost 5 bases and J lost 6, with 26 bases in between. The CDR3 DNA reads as TGTGCCAGCAGTCTCCGCGCATACCTCTCGCGGGAACGCGAGCAGTACTTC. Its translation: CASSLRAYLSREREQYF. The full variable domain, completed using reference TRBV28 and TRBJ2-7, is DVKVTQSSRYLVKRTGEKVFLECVQDMDHENMFWYRQDPGLGLRLIYFSYDVKMKEKGDIPEGYSVSREKKERFSLILESASTNQTSMYLCASSLRAYLSREREQYFGPGTRLTVT.

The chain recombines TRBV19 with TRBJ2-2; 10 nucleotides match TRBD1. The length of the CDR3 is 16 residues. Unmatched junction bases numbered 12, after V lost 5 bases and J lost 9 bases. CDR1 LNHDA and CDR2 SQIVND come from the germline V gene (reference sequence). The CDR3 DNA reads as TGTGCCAGTAGTTCCGGGACAGGGGTTGCAGCCCGGGAGCTGTTTTTT. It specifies CASSSGTGVAARELFF.

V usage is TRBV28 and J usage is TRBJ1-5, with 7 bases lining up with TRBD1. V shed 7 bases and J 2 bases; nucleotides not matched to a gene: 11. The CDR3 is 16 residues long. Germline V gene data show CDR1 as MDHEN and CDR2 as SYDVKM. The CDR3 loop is CASTVLSGGGNQPQHF. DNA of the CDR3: TGTGCCAGCACCGTGTTATCAGGGGGAGGCAATCAGCCCCAGCATTTT.

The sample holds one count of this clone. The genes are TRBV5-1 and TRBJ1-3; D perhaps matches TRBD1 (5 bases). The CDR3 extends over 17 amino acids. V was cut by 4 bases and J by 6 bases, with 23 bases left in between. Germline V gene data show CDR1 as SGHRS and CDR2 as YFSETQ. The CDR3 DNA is TGCGCCAGCAGCCCGAGGACCCTGGGGGGATTCGAAAACACCATATATTTT. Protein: CASSPRTLGGFENTIYF.

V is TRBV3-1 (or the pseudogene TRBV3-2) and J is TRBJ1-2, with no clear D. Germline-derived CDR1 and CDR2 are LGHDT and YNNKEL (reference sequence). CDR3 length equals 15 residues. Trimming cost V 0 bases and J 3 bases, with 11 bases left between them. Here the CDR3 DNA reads TGTGCCAGCAGCCAAGATTCCGGGAACTACTATGGCTACACCTTC. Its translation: CASSQDSGNYYGYTF.

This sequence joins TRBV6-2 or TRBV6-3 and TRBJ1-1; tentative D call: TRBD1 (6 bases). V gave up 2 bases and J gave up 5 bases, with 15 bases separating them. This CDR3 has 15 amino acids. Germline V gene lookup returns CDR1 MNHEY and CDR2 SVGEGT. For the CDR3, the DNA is TGTGCCAGCAGTTACGATAGGGGGATTGGAACTGAAGCTTTCTTT. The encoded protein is CASSYDRGIGTEAFF.

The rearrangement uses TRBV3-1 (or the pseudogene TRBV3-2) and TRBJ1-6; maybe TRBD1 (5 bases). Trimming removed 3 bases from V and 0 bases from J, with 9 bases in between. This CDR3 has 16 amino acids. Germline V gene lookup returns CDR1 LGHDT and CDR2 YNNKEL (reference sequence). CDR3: CASSQNRSSYNSPLHF. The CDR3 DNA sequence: TGTGCCAGCAGCCAGAACAGGAGCTCCTATAATTCACCCCTCCACTTT.

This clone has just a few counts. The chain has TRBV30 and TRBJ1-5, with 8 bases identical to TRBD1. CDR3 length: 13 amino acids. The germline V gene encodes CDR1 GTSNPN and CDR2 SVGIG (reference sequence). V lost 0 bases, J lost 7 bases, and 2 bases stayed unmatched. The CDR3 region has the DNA TGTGCCTGGAGTGTACAGGGGGGCCAGCCCCAGCATTTT. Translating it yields CAWSVQGGQPQHF.

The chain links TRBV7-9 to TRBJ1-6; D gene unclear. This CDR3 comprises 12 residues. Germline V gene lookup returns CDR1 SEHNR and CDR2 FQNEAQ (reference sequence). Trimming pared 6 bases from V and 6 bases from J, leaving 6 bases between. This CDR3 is CASSFSNSPLHF. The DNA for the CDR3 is TGTGCCAGCAGTTTCTCTAATTCACCCCTCCACTTT. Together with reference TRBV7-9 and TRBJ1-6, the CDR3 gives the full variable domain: DTGVSQNPRHKITKRGQNVTFRCDPISEHNRLYWYRQTLGQGPEFLTYFQNEAQLEKSRLLSDRFSAERPKGSFSTLEIQRTEQGDSAMYLCASSFSNSPLHFGNGTRLTVT.

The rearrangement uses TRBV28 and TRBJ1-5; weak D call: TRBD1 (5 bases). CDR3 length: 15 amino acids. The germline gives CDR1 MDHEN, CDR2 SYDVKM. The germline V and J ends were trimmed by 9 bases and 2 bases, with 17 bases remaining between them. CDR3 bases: TGTGCCAGTATCGCACGGGGAGGGGGCAATCAGCCCCAGCATTTT. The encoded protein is CASIARGGGNQPQHF.

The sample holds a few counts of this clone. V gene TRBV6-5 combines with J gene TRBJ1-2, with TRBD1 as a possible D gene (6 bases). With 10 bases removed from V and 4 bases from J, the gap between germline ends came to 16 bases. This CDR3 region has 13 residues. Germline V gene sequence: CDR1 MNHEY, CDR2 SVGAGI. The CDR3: CATSTWDTYGYTF. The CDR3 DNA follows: TGTGCCACCTCGACGTGGGACACCTATGGCTACACCTTC.